The 7 T cell receptor beta chains in this list originate from one sample, sequenced in a study of shared clonotypes between healthy human individuals. The table came from immunoSEQ multiplex PCR; TCRdb's copy has only in-frame clones and leaves some out. Here the sample spans a few million clones, around 95% being singletons. Input material: naive CD4+ T cells sorted from blood. Indicated subset: CD45RA+ positively selected. Receptors were obtained from a young man in good health.

This clone was recorded a few times. The V and J genes are TRBV30 and TRBJ1-4; TRBD1 is a possible D gene (5 bases). Trimming took off 3 bases at V and 10 bases at J, with 12 bases between the two ends. CDR1 and CDR2 from the germline V gene are GTSNPN and SVGIG (reference sequence). CDR3 length: 12 amino acids. The CDR3 loop reads CAWSGLGGKLFF. The CDR3 DNA follows: TGTGCCTGGAGCGGTTTGGGGGGAAAACTGTTTTTT.

This rearrangement joins TRBV9 to TRBJ2-2; 7 positions agree with TRBD2. CDR1 SGDLS and CDR2 YYNGEE come from the germline V gene. The junction had 11 bases not matched to a gene; V was cut back by 2 bases and J by 4 bases. The length of the CDR3 is 17 residues. In nucleotides, the CDR3 is TGTGCCAGCAGCGTGGCGCTGGGGGGGTGGACCACCGGGGAGCTGTTTTTT. Residues: CASSVALGGWTTGELFF. Filled out from reference TRBV9 and TRBJ2-2, the complete variable domain reads DSGVTQTPKHLITATGQRVTLRCSPRSGDLSVYWYQQSLDQGLQFLIQYYNGEERAKGNILERFSAQQFPDLHSELNLSSLELGDSALYFCASSVALGGWTTGELFFGEGSRLTVL.

This sequence joins TRBV6-5 and TRBJ2-2, with no clear D. The CDR3 has 14 amino acids. CDR1 is MNHEY and CDR2 is SVGAGI in the germline V gene. Trimming took off 6 bases at V and 0 bases at J, with 8 bases between the two ends. The chain's CDR3 is CASRWQANTGELFF. CDR3 nucleotides: TGTGCCAGCAGATGGCAGGCGAACACCGGGGAGCTGTTTTTT.

This clone has a single count. V gene TRBV9 combines with J gene TRBJ2-2, with D maybe TRBD2 (6 bases). Per the germline V gene, CDR1 is SGDLS and CDR2 is YYNGEE. The CDR3 has 18 residues. The V gene lost 3 bases and the J gene lost 1 base, with 19 bases spanning the gap. DNA of the CDR3: TGTGCCAGCAGCGCTAGAGACGCTCGAGCGGGGAACACCGGGGAGCTGTTTTTT. This gives the protein CASSARDARAGNTGELFF.

The gene calls are TRBV2 and TRBJ1-2, with 7 bases aligning to TRBD1. Germline CDR1 and CDR2: SNHLY and FYNNEI. The junction had 5 bases not matched to a gene; V was cut back by 6 bases and J by 1 base. The CDR3 loop spans 14 amino acids. The CDR3 nucleotides are TGTGCCAGCAGAAGATGGGACAGTAACTATGGCTACACCTTC. This gives the protein CASRRWDSNYGYTF. The full variable domain, rest sourced from reference TRBV2 and TRBJ1-2, is EPEVTQTPSHQVTQMGQEVILRCVPISNHLYFYWYRQILGQKVEFLVSFYNNEISEKSEIFDDQFSVERPDGSNFTLKIRSTKLEDSAMYFCASRRWDSNYGYTFGSGTRLTVV.

J is TRBJ1-2 and V is TRBV5-5, with 9 bases matching TRBD1. The CDR3 sequence is 14 residues long. Per germline, CDR1 SGHKS and CDR2 YYEKEE (reference sequence). The junction had 6 bases not matched to a gene; V was cut back by 1 base and J by 8 bases. CDR3 residues: CASSLPGQGGGYTF. CDR3 bases: TGTGCCAGCAGCTTGCCGGGACAGGGCGGAGGCTACACCTTC.

This chain uses TRBV7-8 with TRBJ1-1; D is uncertain. The V gene's germline CDR1 is SGHVS and CDR2 FQNEAQ. This CDR3 comprises 11 residues. V shed 5 bases and J shed 7 bases, with 8 bases lying between them. For the CDR3, the DNA is TGTGCCAGCAGCCGAGGTCTTGAAGCTTTCTTT. Its translation: CASSRGLEAFF.